Listed below are T cell receptor beta chains from one sample, sequenced in a study of Graves' ophthalmopathy and Graves' hyperthyroidism. MiXCR, applied by TCRdb to the multiplex PCR reads, yields one record per CDR3 protein. The table shows about 620,000 distinct CDR3 sequences, with about 20% occurring only once. The specimen sequenced was peripheral blood. These receptors were obtained from a woman aged 18-29 years with stable Graves' hyperthyroidism. Some clones in this sample may be carry-over from other donors' samples. Each CDR3 is given with its conserved first and last residue. The D gene is left open where the match is weak. Size tells how often a clone was seen (once, few, many) or the class of an expanded clone, and some rows leave it out.

j_call d_call v_call clone_size cdr3_aa cdr3_nt
TRBJ1-1 NA TRBV5-1 many CASSPGPSKGTEAFF TGCGCCAGCAGCCCTGGCCCCTCAAAGGGGACTGAAGCTTTCTTT
TRBJ2-5 NA TRBV6-1 NA CASSEGQGQETQYF TGTGCCAGCAGTGAGGGGCAGGGGCAAGAGACCCAGTACTTC
TRBJ2-7 TRBD2 TRBV9 few CASSPRDYTYEQYF TGTGCCAGCAGCCCCCGGGACTACACATACGAGCAGTACTTC
TRBJ2-2 TRBD1 TRBV7-9 many CASSLQGRNTGELFF TGTGCCAGCAGTTTACAGGGGCGGAACACCGGGGAGCTGTTTTTT
TRBJ2-2 NA TRBV6-2/TRBV6-3 NA CASSRTVLGELFF TGTGCCAGCAGTCGGACAGTACTCGGGGAGCTGTTTTTT
TRBJ2-7 NA TRBV9 many CASSVGGPTYEQYF TGTGCCAGCAGCGTAGGGGGGCCCACCTACGAGCAGTACTTC
TRBJ1-2 NA TRBV5-4 many CASSLVGRGAGYTF TGTGCCAGCAGCTTGGTCGGCAGGGGTGCTGGCTACACCTTC
TRBJ1-1 NA TRBV2 NA CASSPSAAGTEAFF TGTGCCAGCAGCCCGAGCGCCGCGGGCACTGAAGCTTTCTTT
TRBJ2-7 NA TRBV9 many CASSPLIKPYEQYF TGTGCCAGCAGCCCACTCATAAAACCTTACGAGCAGTACTTC
TRBJ1-2 NA TRBV12-3/TRBV12-4 many CASSPGEGGYTF TGTGCCAGCAGTCCGGGGGAGGGGGGCTACACCTTC
TRBJ1-6 NA TRBV9 many CASSEAGRSPLHF TGTGCCAGCAGCGAGGCAGGGAGGTCACCCCTCCACTTT
TRBJ1-3 TRBD1 TRBV30 many CAWSAGQAAGNTIYF TGTGCCTGGAGCGCAGGACAGGCGGCTGGAAACACCATATATTTT
TRBJ2-7 TRBD2 TRBV20-1 many CSAIGREDYEQYF TGCAGTGCTATAGGACGGGAGGACTACGAGCAGTACTTC
TRBJ2-5 TRBD1 TRBV7-2 NA CASSLAGTGARETQYF TGTGCCAGCAGCTTAGCGGGGACAGGGGCGCGGGAGACCCAGTACTTC
TRBJ1-2 NA TRBV27 NA CASSLFGAGYGYTF TGTGCCAGCAGTTTATTCGGGGCGGGATATGGCTACACCTTC
TRBJ2-2 TRBD2 TRBV4-1 NA CASSFSGLNTGELFF TGCGCCAGCAGCTTTAGCGGGCTAAACACCGGGGAGCTGTTTTTT
TRBJ1-1 NA TRBV3-1 many CASSQGGDTEAFF TGTGCCAGCAGCCAAGGGGGGGACACTGAAGCTTTCTTT
TRBJ2-7 NA TRBV12-3/TRBV12-4 many CASSPDTDEQYF TGTGCCAGCAGTCCCGACACGGACGAGCAGTACTTC
TRBJ1-1 TRBD1 TRBV6-1 many CASSTQGIRGTEAFF TGTGCCAGCAGCACACAGGGGATACGGGGTACTGAGGCTTTCTTT
TRBJ1-1 TRBD1 TRBV4-1 many CASNQGVDTEAFF TGCGCCAGCAACCAGGGGGTTGACACTGAAGCTTTCTTT
TRBJ2-4 NA TRBV3-1 NA CASSQDESPLAKNIQYF TGTGCCAGCAGCCAAGATGAGAGTCCCCTAGCCAAAAACATTCAGTACTTC
TRBJ2-5 TRBD1 TRBV29-1 NA CSVATGGHETQYF TGCAGCGTTGCAACAGGGGGCCATGAGACCCAGTACTTC
TRBJ2-5 NA TRBV14 many CASSQMETQYF TGTGCCAGCAGCCAAATGGAGACCCAGTACTTC
TRBJ2-5 TRBD1 TRBV5-1 NA CASSLEGGLESQYF TGCGCCAGCAGCTTGGAAGGGGGCTTGGAGAGCCAGTACTTC
TRBJ2-7 NA TRBV27 many CASSPIRYGSSYEQYF TGTGCCAGCAGCCCGATCCGATATGGGAGCTCCTACGAGCAGTACTTC
TRBJ2-7 TRBD1 TRBV4-1 once CASSQVWDRAHEQYF TGCGCCAGCAGCCAAGTGTGGGACAGGGCCCACGAGCAGTACTTC
TRBJ1-2 TRBD1 TRBV28 many CASSQTSTGVYGYTF TGTGCCAGCAGTCAGACCTCAACAGGGGTCTATGGCTACACCTTC
TRBJ1-2 NA TRBV12-3/TRBV12-4 many CASSLNRGYGYTF TGTGCCAGCAGTTTAAATCGGGGCTATGGCTACACCTTC
TRBJ1-6 NA TRBV7-9 many CASSQKMGVSPLHF TGTGCCAGCAGCCAGAAGATGGGGGTGTCACCCCTCCACTTT
TRBJ1-6 NA TRBV20-1 NA CSARFSYNSPLHF TGCAGTGCTAGATTCTCCTATAATTCACCCCTCCACTTT
TRBJ1-1 NA TRBV25-1 few CASNGAPNTEAFF TGTGCCAGCAACGGGGCCCCGAACACTGAAGCTTTCTTT
TRBJ1-2 NA TRBV3-1 NA CASSPLRHEGGYTF TGTGCCAGCAGCCCCCTTCGACATGAGGGAGGCTACACCTTC
TRBJ2-7 TRBD2 TRBV28 NA CASSSPAGALDEQYF TGTGCCAGCAGTTCCCCAGCGGGGGCCTTGGACGAGCAGTACTTC
TRBJ1-3 NA TRBV5-1 many CASSLVGRTHFHSGNTIYF TGCGCCAGCAGCTTGGTTGGACGGACCCACTTTCACTCTGGAAACACCATATATTTT
TRBJ1-5 NA TRBV6-1 many CASRKDGEHQPQHF TGTGCCAGCAGGAAGGACGGCGAGCATCAGCCCCAGCATTTT
TRBJ2-2 TRBD1 TRBV2 few CASSPTGKDTGELFF TGTGCCAGCAGTCCGACAGGGAAGGACACCGGGGAGCTGTTTTTT
TRBJ2-5 TRBD1 TRBV27 many CASSALTGAGETQYF TGTGCCAGCAGCGCTCTGACAGGGGCGGGGGAGACCCAGTACTTC
TRBJ1-2 NA TRBV4-2 NA CASSQTEDSNYGYTF TGTGCCAGCAGCCAGACCGAGGACAGCAACTATGGCTACACCTTC
TRBJ2-5 NA TRBV6-5 many CASSYSVQETQYF TGTGCCAGCAGTTACTCAGTCCAAGAGACCCAGTACTTC
TRBJ2-7 TRBD2 TRBV20-1 NA CSAMGTSLDEQYF TGCAGTGCTATGGGGACTAGCCTCGACGAGCAGTACTTC
TRBJ2-3 TRBD1 TRBV11-2 few CASSLDRGQGASDTQYF TGTGCCAGCAGCTTAGATCGGGGACAGGGGGCGTCAGATACGCAGTATTTT
TRBJ1-2 NA TRBV7-9 NA CASSLYRSANYGYTF TGTGCCAGCAGCTTATATCGCTCAGCTAACTATGGCTACACCTTC